Below, one T cell receptor (beta chain) is given with its context. As processed by the authors: Owing to the provision of junction-only sequences devoid of quality scores by immunoSEQ, filtering differed. The assay was immunoSEQ multiplex PCR, and TCRdb's table has in-frame clones only and misses some. That table is the source of V, J and clone size, and D and trimming were worked out from the DNA. The sample includes 2 million to 2.5 million clones, more than 80% of them seen just once. This sample is drawn from a study of shared clonotypes between healthy human individuals. The sequenced material came from naive CD4+ T cells from PBMCs. Described subset: CD45RA+ positively selected. The sequence was obtained from a man aged 18-30 years in good health. Some clones in this sample may be carry-over from other donors' samples.

The CDR3 sequence: CASSGAVLFQETQYF. CDR3 in DNA: TGTGCCAGCAGCGGGGCAGTCCTTTTCCAAGAGACCCAGTACTTC. The chain recombines TRBV25-1 with TRBJ2-5, with D perhaps being TRBD1 or TRBD2 (5 bases each). Trimming took 6 bases from V and 1 from J, leaving 15 bases between them. CDR3 length equals 15 residues. The germline gives CDR1 MGHDK, CDR2 SYGVNS.